What follows is one T cell receptor (beta chain) and its context. The sample is drawn from a study of glioma-infiltrating T cells after dendritic cell vaccination. This CDR3 is built from 12 residues. Method: immunoSEQ multiplex PCR; TCRdb's copy keeps in-frame clones and lacks some. Counted here are tens of thousands of clones, roughly four fifths occurring once; the ten biggest clones make up approximately 2.3%. The sample was blood, taken before dendritic cell vaccination. The sequence came from a human donor with glioblastoma. The chain has TRBV21-1 and TRBJ1-2. TRBV21-1 is flagged as a pseudogene. DNA of the CDR3: TGTGCCAGCAGCAATCCTGTGCGGGGCTACACCTTC. This gives the protein CASSNPVRGYTF.